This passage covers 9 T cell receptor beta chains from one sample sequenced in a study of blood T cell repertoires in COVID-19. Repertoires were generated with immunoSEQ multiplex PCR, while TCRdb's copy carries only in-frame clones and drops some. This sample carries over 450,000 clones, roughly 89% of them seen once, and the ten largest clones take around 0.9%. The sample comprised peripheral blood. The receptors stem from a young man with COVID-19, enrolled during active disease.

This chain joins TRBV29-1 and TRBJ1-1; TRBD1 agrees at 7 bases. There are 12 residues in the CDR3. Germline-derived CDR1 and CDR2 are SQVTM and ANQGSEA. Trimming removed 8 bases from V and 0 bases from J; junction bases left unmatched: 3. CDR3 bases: TGCAGCCCACAGGGGATGAACACTGAAGCTTTCTTT. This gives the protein CSPQGMNTEAFF.

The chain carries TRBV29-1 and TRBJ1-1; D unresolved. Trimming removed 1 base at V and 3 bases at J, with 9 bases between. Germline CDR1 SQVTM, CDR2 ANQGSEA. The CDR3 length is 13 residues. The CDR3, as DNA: TGCAGCGTTGAAGTTTACGGGGACACTGAAGCTTTCTTT. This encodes CSVEVYGDTEAFF.

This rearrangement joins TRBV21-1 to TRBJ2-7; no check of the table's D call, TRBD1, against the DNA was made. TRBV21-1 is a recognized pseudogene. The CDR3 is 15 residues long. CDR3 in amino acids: CASSKWWQDNYEQYF. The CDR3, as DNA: TGTGCCAGCAGCAAATGGTGGCAGGACAACTACGAGCAGTACTTC.

The CDR3 here is CASSLLGLAGGTSRETQYF. As DNA, the CDR3 is TGCGCCAGCAGCTTGTTGGGACTAGCGGGAGGTACATCCCGAGAGACCCAGTACTTC. The V gene is TRBV5-1, the J gene TRBJ2-5; 15 nucleotides agree with TRBD2. Germline V gene sequence: CDR1 SGHRS, CDR2 YFSETQ. The CDR3 sequence is 19 residues long. The junction had 11 bases not matched to a gene; V was cut back by 1 base and J by 4 bases.

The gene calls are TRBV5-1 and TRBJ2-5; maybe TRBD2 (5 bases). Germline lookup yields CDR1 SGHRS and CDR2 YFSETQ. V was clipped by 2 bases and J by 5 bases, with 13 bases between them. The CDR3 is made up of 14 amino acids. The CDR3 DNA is TGCGCCAGCAGCTTTTCCCGGGGTGACGAGACCCAGTACTTC. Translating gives CASSFSRGDETQYF.

The CDR3 DNA reads as TGTGCCAGCAGCCGAGTAACAGGGGGACAAGTTATCTCTGGGGCCAACGTCCTGACTTTC. This gives the protein CASSRVTGGQVISGANVLTF. The genes are TRBV27 and TRBJ2-6, with TRBD1 matching over 8 bases. Germline V gives CDR1 MNHEY, CDR2 SMNVEV (reference sequence). This CDR3 contains 20 residues. Trimming took 6 bases from V and 0 from J; bases not matched to a gene: 16.

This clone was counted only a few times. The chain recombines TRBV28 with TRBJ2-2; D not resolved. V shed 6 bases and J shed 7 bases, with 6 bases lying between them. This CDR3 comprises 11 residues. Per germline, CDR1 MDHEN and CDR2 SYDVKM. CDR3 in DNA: TGTGCCAGCAGACGCGGCGGGGAGCTGTTTTTT. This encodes CASRRGGELFF.

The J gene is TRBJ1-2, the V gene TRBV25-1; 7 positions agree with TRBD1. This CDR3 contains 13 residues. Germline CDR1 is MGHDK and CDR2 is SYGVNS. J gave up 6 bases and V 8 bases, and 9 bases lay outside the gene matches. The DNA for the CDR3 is TGTGCCAGCCCGAGGGGGCAGGGAGATGGCTACACCTTC. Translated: CASPRGQGDGYTF.

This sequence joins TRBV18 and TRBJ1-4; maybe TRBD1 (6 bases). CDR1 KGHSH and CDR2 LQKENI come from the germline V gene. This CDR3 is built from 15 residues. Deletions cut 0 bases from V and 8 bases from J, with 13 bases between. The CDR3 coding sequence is TGTGCCAGCTCACCACCGGCAGGGACATACGAAAAACTGTTTTTT. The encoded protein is CASSPPAGTYEKLFF.